Below are 29 T cell receptor beta chains sequenced from a single sample in a study of PD-1 blockade in classical Hodgkin lymphoma. Each patient experienced a relapse that followed autologous stem cell transplantation, and brentuximab vedotin exposure varied. Produced via immunoSEQ multiplex PCR; TCRdb's table is partial and in-frame only. Here the sample spans about 150,000 clones, about 78% being singletons. Sequences were derived from peripheral blood mononuclear cells (PBMCs), sampled before the second cycle of nivolumab. The source is a human donor with classical Hodgkin lymphoma.

The chain employs TRBV10-3 and TRBJ2-7; tentative D call: TRBD2 (5 bases). The germline gives CDR1 ENHRY, CDR2 SYGVKD. Deletions cut 3 bases from V and 0 bases from J, with 12 bases between. The CDR3 is 15 amino acids. CDR3 protein: CAISDPTRVSYEQYF. CDR3 in DNA: TGTGCCATCAGTGACCCTACTAGAGTCTCCTACGAGCAGTACTTC.

This chain uses TRBV7-2 with TRBJ2-7; D perhaps matches TRBD1 (6 bases). Looked up from germline, CDR1 is SGHTA and CDR2 is FQGNSA. Trimming pared 5 bases from V and 8 bases from J, leaving 16 bases between. The CDR3 sequence is 13 residues long. DNA for the CDR3: TGTGCCAGCAGCCTGACAGGAAGCTCGAAGCAGTACTTC. Translated: CASSLTGSSKQYF.

The V gene is TRBV11-2, the J gene TRBJ1-2, with TRBD1 identical over 7 bases. The CDR3 loop spans 14 amino acids. Germline CDR1 reads SGHAT; CDR2 reads FQNNGV. V trimming: 2 bases; J trimming: 4 bases; junction bases outside the gene matches: 4. The CDR3 nucleotides read TGTGCCAGCAGCTTACAGGGGGGAGGCTATGGCTACACCTTC. Its translation is CASSLQGGGYGYTF. The full variable domain, completed using reference TRBV11-2 and TRBJ1-2, is EAGVAQSPRYKIIEKRQSVAFWCNPISGHATLYWYQQILGQGPKLLIQFQNNGVVDDSQLPKDRFSAERLKGVDSTLKIQPAKLEDSAVYLCASSLQGGGYGYTFGSGTRLTVV.

V gene TRBV11-2 combines with J gene TRBJ2-1, with D hard to call. The V gene's germline CDR1 is SGHAT and CDR2 FQNNGV. V lost 7 bases, J lost 0 bases, and 10 bases lay in between. The length of the CDR3 is 14 residues. CDR3 residues: CASNGQSSYNEQFF. CDR3 in DNA: TGTGCCAGCAACGGCCAGAGCTCCTACAATGAGCAGTTCTTC.

This chain uses TRBV6-5 with TRBJ2-1; 7 bases line up with TRBD1. The trim removed 6 bases at V and 2 bases at J, leaving 4 bases unmatched. CDR3 length equals 14 residues. The germline V gene has CDR1 MNHEY and CDR2 SVGAGI. The CDR3 sequence is CASSRQGPYNEQFF. The CDR3 DNA reads TGTGCCAGCAGCCGACAGGGACCCTACAATGAGCAGTTCTTC.

In regard to this clone: The same CDR3 can be traced to other DNA sequences in this sample. This chain links TRBV5-6 with TRBJ1-5, with TRBD1 identical over 9 bases. This CDR3 is 14 amino acids long. V dropped 4 bases and J dropped 2; count of bases not matched to a gene: 1. CDR1 is SGHDT and CDR2 is YYEEEE in the germline V gene. CDR3 region: CASSRTGGNQPQHF. The CDR3 bases are TGTGCCAGCAGCAGGACAGGGGGCAATCAGCCCCAGCATTTT. Combining the CDR3 with reference TRBV5-6 and TRBJ1-5 gives the whole variable domain DAGVTQSPTHLIKTRGQQVTLRCSPKSGHDTVSWYQQALGQGPQFIFQYYEEEERQRGNFPDRFSGHQFPNYSSELNVNALLLGDSALYLCASSRTGGNQPQHFGDGTRLSIL.

V gene TRBV7-2 combines with J gene TRBJ2-2, with D perhaps matching TRBD1 (8 bases). Deletions cut 2 bases from V and 8 bases from J, with 21 bases between. Germline V gives CDR1 SGHTA, CDR2 FQGNSA. This CDR3 is built from 17 residues. CDR3 sequence reads: CASSLSGTGRGKGELFF. CDR3 nucleotide sequence: TGTGCCAGCAGCTTAAGCGGGACAGGAAGGGGGAAGGGGGAGCTGTTTTTT.

The chain joins TRBV5-1 to TRBJ1-1; unclear D gene. Trimming took 1 base from V and 8 from J, leaving 15 bases between them. The CDR3 covers 14 residues. Germline loops: CDR1 SGHRS, CDR2 YFSETQ. CDR3 sequence (DNA): TGCGCCAGCAGCTTGTTGGTCTCCCGAAACGAAGCTTTCTTT. The encoded protein is CASSLLVSRNEAFF.

This clone was seen repeatedly, ten times or more. The V and J genes are TRBV4-1 and TRBJ1-1; the D gene is possibly TRBD1 (5 bases). The V gene's germline CDR1 is MGHRA and CDR2 YSYEKL. Between the trimmed V and J ends, which lost 0 bases and 8 bases, there was a span of 10 bases. The length of the CDR3 is 13 residues. The CDR3 loop reads CASSQDRQNEAFF. CDR3 in DNA: TGCGCCAGCAGCCAAGACCGACAGAACGAAGCTTTCTTT.

This clone has more than one count but fewer than ten. The chain joins TRBV6-5 to TRBJ1-5; D possibly corresponds to TRBD1 (6 bases). Germline lookup yields CDR1 MNHEY and CDR2 SVGAGI. The CDR3 sequence is 14 residues long. Trimming stripped 0 bases from V and 9 bases from J, with 12 bases between. CDR3 residues: CASSYSVRGWPQHF. CDR3 sequence (DNA): TGTGCCAGCAGTTACTCCGTGAGGGGGTGGCCCCAGCATTTT.

The J gene is TRBJ2-2, the V gene TRBV5-1; tentatively, D is TRBD2 (6 bases). CDR1 is SGHRS and CDR2 is YFSETQ in the germline V gene. The CDR3 has 14 residues. V shed 4 bases and J shed 7 bases, with 14 bases lying between them. The chain's CDR3 is CASSQIRGGGELFF. For the CDR3, the DNA is TGCGCCAGCAGCCAGATACGGGGAGGCGGGGAGCTGTTTTTT.

The CDR3 DNA is TGTGCCAGCAGCCCGTCCCGTGGACAGGGAGTTGAAAAACTGTTTTTT. It yields the protein CASSPSRGQGVEKLFF. The chain combines TRBV7-9 with TRBJ1-4, with 8 bases that match TRBD1. Germline V gene lookup returns CDR1 SEHNR and CDR2 FQNEAQ (reference sequence). V lost 5 bases, J lost 7 bases, and 12 bases stayed unmatched. CDR3 length: 16 amino acids.

This chain links TRBV9 with TRBJ2-3; D not resolved. With 1 base removed from V and 1 base from J, the gap between germline ends came to 13 bases. There are 16 residues in the CDR3. From germline, CDR1 is SGDLS and CDR2 YYNGEE. The CDR3 region is CASSVWSSERTDTQYF. The CDR3 DNA sequence: TGTGCCAGCAGCGTATGGTCCAGCGAGCGCACAGATACGCAGTATTTT.

The sample holds a few counts of this clone. The rearrangement joins TRBV6-5 to TRBJ1-4, with D unclear. V was clipped by 8 bases and J by 4 bases, with 8 bases between them. CDR1 and CDR2 from the germline V gene are MNHEY and SVGAGI. The CDR3 is 12 amino acids. For the CDR3, the DNA is TGTGCCAGCTCCAGACATAATGAAAAACTGTTTTTT. This gives the protein CASSRHNEKLFF.

This clone occurred a few times. This chain joins TRBV28 and TRBJ1-5; possible D gene TRBD1, 6 bases. V was clipped by 6 bases and J by 7 bases, with 19 bases between them. Germline lookup yields CDR1 MDHEN and CDR2 SYDVKM. CDR3 length: 15 amino acids. CDR3 loop: CASSSWTTGLQPQHF. The CDR3 coding sequence is TGTGCCAGCAGCTCATGGACCACAGGGTTGCAGCCCCAGCATTTT.

The chain has TRBV6-5 and TRBJ1-1, with D unresolved. V lost 7 bases and J lost 4, with 16 bases in between. The CDR3 extends over 14 amino acids. Germline V gene lookup returns CDR1 MNHEY and CDR2 SVGAGI. The CDR3 sequence: CASILLGLGTEAFF. CDR3 nucleotides: TGTGCCAGCATCCTCCTGGGGTTGGGCACTGAAGCTTTCTTT.

This chain links TRBV2 with TRBJ2-3, with D unclear. V lost 1 base and J lost 3, with 11 bases in between. The germline V gene has CDR1 SNHLY and CDR2 FYNNEI. CDR3 length: 15 amino acids. In DNA, the CDR3 is TGTGCCAGCAGTGAAGGGTTAGCAGTAACAGATACGCAGTATTTT. This codes for CASSEGLAVTDTQYF.

The chain is built from TRBV4-2 and TRBJ2-3; D gene unclear. The CDR3 totals 13 residues. V shed 0 bases and J shed 6 bases, with 7 bases lying between them. The germline CDR1 and CDR2 sequences are LGHNA and YNFKEQ. For the CDR3, the DNA is TGTGCCAGCAGCCAAGATCTGGGGGATACGCAGTATTTT. Its translation is CASSQDLGDTQYF.

The V gene is TRBV30, the J gene TRBJ2-5; 7 bases agree with TRBD1. After removal of 3 bases from V and 5 bases from J, the junction contained 6 bases not matched to a gene. This CDR3 comprises 13 residues. The germline V gene has CDR1 GTSNPN and CDR2 SVGIG (reference sequence). The CDR3 protein is CAWRETGIETQYF. CDR3 coding DNA: TGTGCCTGGAGGGAGACAGGGATCGAGACCCAGTACTTC.

The V call is TRBV19, the J call TRBJ2-1, with TRBD2 matching 10 bases. The V and J ends lost 6 bases and 2 bases, in that order; junction bases with no gene match: 1. Germline V gives CDR1 LNHDA, CDR2 SQIVND (reference sequence). The CDR3 extends over 14 amino acids. CDR3 amino acids: CASRSGRAYNEQFF. The CDR3 bases are TGTGCCAGTAGAAGCGGGAGGGCCTACAATGAGCAGTTCTTC.

The genes are TRBV6-6 and TRBJ1-2, with a weak D call TRBD1 (5 bases). The germline gives CDR1 MNHNY, CDR2 SVGAGI (reference sequence). The V and J ends lost 3 bases and 1 base respectively, with 12 bases between them. This CDR3 has 15 residues. The CDR3 DNA reads TGTGCCAGCAGTTATGGGACGGCTTTTAACTATGGCTACACCTTC. This encodes CASSYGTAFNYGYTF.

As DNA, the CDR3 is TGTGCCAGCAGTTCTTCAGGGAGGGGAGCTTTCTTT. Its translation: CASSSSGRGAFF. J is TRBJ1-1 and V is TRBV6-6, with a tentative D call TRBD1 (5 bases). Germline CDR1 reads MNHNY; CDR2 reads SVGAGI (reference sequence). The CDR3 loop spans 12 amino acids. V was cut by 4 bases and J by 10 bases, with 13 bases left in between.

The V call is TRBV6-5, the J call TRBJ2-3, with D possibly matching TRBD2 (6 bases). The CDR3 consists of 14 residues. Germline CDR1 reads MNHEY; CDR2 reads SVGAGI. V lost 4 bases and J 4 bases, leaving 12 bases between the germline ends. In DNA form, the CDR3 reads TGTGCCAGCAGTTGGTCCCTAGCGTCAGATACGCAGTATTTT. Protein: CASSWSLASDTQYF.

This clone has just one count. The chain carries TRBV2 and TRBJ1-2; D call uncertain. The germline V gene encodes CDR1 SNHLY and CDR2 FYNNEI. The CDR3 is made up of 13 amino acids. The V gene lost 10 bases and the J gene lost 2 bases, with 14 bases spanning the gap. CDR3 protein: CATPAGRNYGYTF. The CDR3 DNA reads TGTGCCACCCCCGCCGGCAGGAACTATGGCTACACCTTC.

As concerns this clone: One end of the junction fails to match germline, which may point to a read error. This sequence joins TRBV5-4 and TRBJ2-7, with a tentative D call TRBD1 (5 bases). CDR3 length equals 13 residues. From germline, CDR1 is SGHNT and CDR2 YYREEE (reference sequence). The CDR3 DNA reads as TGCGCCAGCAGCTCCTACACAGGCTACGAGCAGTACTTC. It translates to CASSSYTGYEQYF.

V is TRBV5-1 and J is TRBJ2-2; no definite D call. Germline loops: CDR1 SGHRS, CDR2 YFSETQ. Trimming stripped 4 bases from V and 4 bases from J, with 11 bases between. This CDR3 region has 14 residues. In DNA form, the CDR3 reads TGCGCCAGCAGCCCCCGGACGGTCACCGGGGAGCTGTTTTTT. This sequence encodes CASSPRTVTGELFF. Supplemented by reference TRBV5-1 and TRBJ2-2, the full variable domain reads KAGVTQTPRYLIKTRGQQVTLSCSPISGHRSVSWYQQTPGQGLQFLFEYFSETQRNKGNFPGRFSGRQFSNSRSEMNVSTLELGDSALYLCASSPRTVTGELFFGEGSRLTVL.

This clone was detected only once. The chain carries TRBV29-1 and TRBJ2-7, with D tentatively TRBD1 or TRBD2 (5 bases each). The CDR3 has 14 amino acids. V gave up 6 bases and J gave up 9 bases, with 24 bases separating them. The germline V gene encodes CDR1 SQVTM and CDR2 ANQGSEA. CDR3 region: CSVVWGRTQGAQYF. The CDR3 region has the DNA TGCAGCGTCGTTTGGGGACGGACCCAGGGCGCGCAGTACTTC.

The genes are TRBV9 and TRBJ2-5; TRBD2 aligns across 11 bases. The V gene's germline CDR1 is SGDLS and CDR2 YYNGEE. The CDR3 is 15 amino acids. V lost 2 bases, J lost 2 bases, and 2 bases stayed unmatched. The CDR3 DNA reads TGTGCCAGCAGCGTGACTAGCGGGGCTCAAGAGACCCAGTACTTC. This codes for CASSVTSGAQETQYF.

The chain links TRBV29-1 to TRBJ1-2; a weak D match, TRBD1 (5 bases). Trimming stripped 6 bases from V and 5 bases from J, with 13 bases between. Germline V gives CDR1 SQVTM, CDR2 ANQGSEA. This CDR3 is 12 amino acids long. The CDR3 loop is CSVSQGAYGYTF. In DNA, the CDR3 is TGCAGCGTATCTCAGGGAGCTTATGGCTACACCTTC. Complete variable domain (other parts from reference TRBV29-1 and TRBJ1-2): SAVISQKPSRDICQRGTSLTIQCQVDSQVTMMFWYRQQPGQSLTLIATANQGSEATYESGFVIDKFPISRPNLTFSTLTVSNMSPEDSSIYLCSVSQGAYGYTFGSGTRLTVV.